Following are 8 T cell receptor beta chains from one sample sequenced in a study of cytomegalovirus exposure and HLA in healthy donors listed by TCRdb under 2017. The library was obtained by the immunoSEQ multiplex PCR assay. TCRdb obtained this table from immuneACCESS and retained in-frame rearrangements with V and J assigned. These tables miss some clones; where compared with another copy, unresolved V genes account for less than half of the shortfall, and the remainder is unexplained. Recorded for this sample are approximately 120,000 clones; 89% of them occurred a single time. Roughly 2% of the sample is in the top ten clones. The sample was PBMCs. These receptors came from a woman aged 18-30 years in good health and CMV-seronegative.

The V and J genes are TRBV7-2 and TRBJ2-7; 13 bases are a match to TRBD2. Germline loops: CDR1 SGHTA, CDR2 FQGNSA. CDR3 length: 14 amino acids. J gave up 6 bases and V 5 bases, and 4 bases lay outside the gene matches. CDR3 in DNA: TGTGCCAGCAGCCCACGACTAGCGGGAGGCGAGCAGTACTTC. Amino acids: CASSPRLAGGEQYF.

This clone was counted between two and nine times. The chain combines TRBV4-1 with TRBJ2-3; unclear D gene. Deletions cut 4 bases from V and 1 base from J, with 6 bases between. The length of the CDR3 is 13 residues. Germline V gene lookup returns CDR1 MGHRA and CDR2 YSYEKL. The CDR3 sequence: CASSPPGTDTQYF. The CDR3 DNA reads TGCGCCAGCAGCCCTCCCGGCACAGATACGCAGTATTTT.

The CDR3 region is CASSPGGRAGELFF. The DNA for the CDR3 is TGTGCCAGCAGCCCCGGCGGGAGGGCCGGGGAGCTGTTTTTT. The rearrangement uses TRBV4-2 and TRBJ2-2; 9 bases line up with TRBD2. The CDR3 runs to 14 residues. V lost 4 bases and J lost 6; bases outside the gene matches: 3. Per the germline V gene, CDR1 is LGHNA and CDR2 is YNFKEQ.

The rearrangement links TRBV7-6 to TRBJ2-3; tentatively, D is TRBD2 (6 bases). The V end was cut by 0 bases, the J end by 2 bases, with 12 bases between. The CDR3 consists of 16 residues. Germline CDR1 SGHVS, CDR2 FNYEAQ. CDR3 DNA: TGTGCCAGCAGCTTAGCCGGGCTAGCGCACACAGATACGCAGTATTTT. Translation gives CASSLAGLAHTDTQYF. The entire variable domain, with the rest obtained from reference TRBV7-6 and TRBJ2-3, is as follows: GAGVSQSPRYKVTKRGQDVALRCDPISGHVSLYWYRQALGQGPEFLTYFNYEAQQDKSGLPNDRFSAERPEGSISTLTIQRTEQRDSAMYRCASSLAGLAHTDTQYFGPGTRLTVL.

V is TRBV7-9 and J is TRBJ1-3; 9 bases map to TRBD1. Per the germline V gene, CDR1 is SEHNR and CDR2 is FQNEAQ (reference sequence). The length of the CDR3 is 15 residues. V trimming: 5 bases; J trimming: 3 bases; junction bases outside the gene matches: 5. Here the CDR3 reads CASSQTGGYGNTIYF. The CDR3 nucleotides are TGTGCCAGCAGCCAAACAGGGGGCTATGGAAACACCATATATTTT.

The chain uses TRBV11-2 and TRBJ2-1; D is uncertain. Germline loops: CDR1 SGHAT, CDR2 FQNNGV. The CDR3 spans 15 residues. Trimming shortened V by 4 bases and J by 4 bases, and 14 bases separated the two germline ends. The DNA of the CDR3 is TGTGCCAGCAGCTCTATGGGCCTTGGGTACAATGAGCAGTTCTTC. This gives the protein CASSSMGLGYNEQFF.

The chain has TRBV19 and TRBJ1-3; D is ambiguous. The ends were cut back, 4 bases at V and 0 bases at J, with 13 bases in the middle. From germline, CDR1 is LNHDA and CDR2 SQIVND (reference sequence). There are 16 residues in the CDR3. The CDR3: CASSTAYSLSGNTIYF. The CDR3 DNA reads as TGTGCCAGTAGTACCGCCTACTCCCTCTCTGGAAACACCATATATTTT.

The chain employs TRBV12-5 and TRBJ2-7; D is unresolved. This CDR3 has 12 residues. V was cut by 2 bases and J by 3 bases, with 5 bases left in between. CDR1 is LGHNT, CDR2 FRNRAP, per germline. The DNA for the CDR3 is TGTGCTAGTGGTTTGACGGGCTACGAGCAGTACTTC. It is translated as CASGLTGYEQYF.